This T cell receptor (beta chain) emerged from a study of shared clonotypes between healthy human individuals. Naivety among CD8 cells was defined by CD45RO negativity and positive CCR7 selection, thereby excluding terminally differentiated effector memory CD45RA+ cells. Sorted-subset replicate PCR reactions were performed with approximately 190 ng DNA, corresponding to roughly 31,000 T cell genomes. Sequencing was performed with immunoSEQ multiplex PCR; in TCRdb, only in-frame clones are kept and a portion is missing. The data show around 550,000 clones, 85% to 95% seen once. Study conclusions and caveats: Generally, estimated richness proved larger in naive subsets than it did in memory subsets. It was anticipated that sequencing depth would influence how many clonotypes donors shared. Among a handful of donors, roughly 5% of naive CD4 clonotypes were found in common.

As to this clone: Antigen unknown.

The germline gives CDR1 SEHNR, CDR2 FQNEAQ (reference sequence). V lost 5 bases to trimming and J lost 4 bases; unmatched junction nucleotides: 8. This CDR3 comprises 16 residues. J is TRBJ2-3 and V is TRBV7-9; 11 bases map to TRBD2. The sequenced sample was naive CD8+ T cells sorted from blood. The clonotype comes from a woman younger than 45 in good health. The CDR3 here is CASSARLAGLPDTQYF. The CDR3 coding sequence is TGTGCCAGCAGCGCGAGACTAGCGGGATTACCAGATACGCAGTATTTT.